The source of this T cell receptor beta chain is a study of cytomegalovirus exposure and HLA in healthy donors. General study results and limits: When analyzed later, the rates of TCR association showed variation by HLA locus, with DRB1 the most and HLA-C the fewest.

The primer mix had 60 Vbeta and 13 Jbeta primers. The protocol was immunoSEQ multiplex PCR, while the TCRdb copy is restricted to in-frame clones and leaves out a portion. This sample carries 150,000 to 200,000 clones, approximately 71% of them seen once, and the ten largest clones take roughly 1.4%. This clone was seen only a few times. The antigen is undetermined. Specimen: PBMCs. This TCR derives from a man in his fifties in good health and CMV-seronegative.

The CDR3 is CATSRELAGGNEQFF. CDR3 nucleotides: TGTGCCACCAGCAGAGAACTAGCGGGGGGAAATGAGCAGTTCTTC. J is TRBJ2-1 and V is TRBV15; 12 bases match TRBD2. Trimming removed 0 bases from V and 7 bases from J; junction bases left unmatched: 1. Germline V lookup: CDR1 LNHNV, CDR2 YYDKDF (reference sequence). The CDR3 is 15 amino acids.